Presented here are 10 T cell receptor beta chains from one specimen sequenced in a study of T cell responses to AZD1222 COVID-19 vaccine. The protocol was immunoSEQ multiplex PCR, while the TCRdb copy is restricted to in-frame clones and leaves out a portion. The sample comprises about 92,000 clones, 85% to 90% of which are singletons, and 10% to 13% rests with the top ten. The specimen comprised peripheral blood, sampled on day 0 of AZD1222 vaccination. The source of these receptors is an adult in good health.

The chain is built from TRBV3-1 (or the pseudogene TRBV3-2) and TRBJ2-5, with TRBD2 as a possible D gene (6 bases). This CDR3 comprises 14 residues. In germline, CDR1 is LGHDT, CDR2 YNNKEL (reference sequence). The germline V and J ends were trimmed by 3 bases and 1 base, with 9 bases remaining between them. The CDR3 region has the DNA TGTGCCAGCAGCCAGGCGGGGACCCAAGAGACCCAGTACTTC. As protein: CASSQAGTQETQYF.

This clone was recorded a few times. J is TRBJ2-7 and V is TRBV6-5; D uncertain. V gave up 6 bases and J gave up 6 bases, with 9 bases separating them. The CDR3 loop spans 11 amino acids. Germline values: CDR1 MNHEY, CDR2 SVGAGI. The CDR3 here is CASSGLGEQYF. As DNA, the CDR3 is TGTGCCAGCAGCGGATTAGGCGAGCAGTACTTC.

The rearrangement joins TRBV9 to TRBJ1-4, with unresolved D. Germline V gene data show CDR1 as SGDLS and CDR2 as YYNGEE. V lost 0 bases and J 0 bases, leaving 6 bases between the germline ends. This CDR3 comprises 15 residues. DNA for the CDR3: TGTGCCAGCAGCGTAGGGGGTTCAACTAATGAAAAACTGTTTTTT. This encodes CASSVGGSTNEKLFF.

For the CDR3, the DNA is TGCGCCAGCAGCTTGCGGGCAGCTAGCGCGATGGGCAATGAGCAGTTCTTC. As protein: CASSLRAASAMGNEQFF. The chain couples TRBV5-1 to TRBJ2-1, with a weak D call TRBD2 (6 bases). The CDR3 is 17 amino acids. Deletions cut 1 base from V and 6 bases from J, with 20 bases between. CDR1 and CDR2 from the germline V gene are SGHRS and YFSETQ.

The CDR3 bases are TGTGCCAGCAGTTCTAACTATGGCTACACCTTC. Translation gives CASSSNYGYTF. The rearrangement joins TRBV12-3 or TRBV12-4 to TRBJ1-2; D remains unclear. The V and J ends lost 4 bases and 0 bases respectively, with 0 bases between them. CDR3 size: 11 residues.

V gene TRBV3-1 (or the pseudogene TRBV3-2) combines with J gene TRBJ2-7; TRBD2 matches 8 bases. CDR3 length equals 17 residues. Germline V CDR1 and CDR2: LGHDT, YNNKEL (reference sequence). V shed 3 bases, J shed 4 bases, and the junction held 14 bases outside the gene matches. The CDR3: CASSHVWGQRGNYEQYF. The CDR3 DNA reads TGTGCCAGCAGCCACGTATGGGGGCAGCGGGGGAATTACGAGCAGTACTTC.

The chain joins TRBV19 to TRBJ1-1; weak D call: TRBD1 (6 bases). Trimming cost V 6 bases and J 1 base, with 15 bases left between them. Germline V gene sequence: CDR1 LNHDA, CDR2 SQIVND (reference sequence). The CDR3 has 15 residues. This CDR3 is CASSPPGVQNTEAFF. CDR3 DNA: TGTGCCAGTAGCCCTCCAGGGGTCCAGAACACTGAAGCTTTCTTT.

The V call is TRBV5-1, the J call TRBJ2-7; D is unclear. This CDR3 has 15 residues. The V end was cut by 0 bases, the J end by 6 bases, with 16 bases between. Per the germline V gene, CDR1 is SGHRS and CDR2 is YFSETQ. The CDR3 DNA sequence: TGCGCCAGCAGCTTGGCACTATCTCCCTCGGGCGAGCAGTACTTC. It codes for CASSLALSPSGEQYF.

The gene calls are TRBV7-8 and TRBJ1-1; no definite D call. This CDR3 is 12 amino acids long. V lost 5 bases and J 8 bases, leaving 12 bases between the germline ends. The germline CDR1 and CDR2 sequences are SGHVS and FQNEAQ. The CDR3 region is CASSRTTYEAFF. The DNA for the CDR3 is TGTGCCAGCAGCCGAACAACTTACGAAGCTTTCTTT. Full variable domain (rest looked up from reference TRBV7-8 and TRBJ1-1): GAGVSQSPRYKVAKRGQDVALRCDPISGHVSLFWYQQALGQGPEFLTYFQNEAQLDKSGLPSDRFFAERPEGSVSTLKIQRTQQEDSAVYLCASSRTTYEAFFGQGTRLTVV.

The chain employs TRBV19 and TRBJ2-5; 9 bases are a match to TRBD1. CDR3 length: 16 amino acids. CDR1 and CDR2 from the germline V gene are LNHDA and SQIVND (reference sequence). Trimming cost V 5 bases and J 2 bases; bases outside gene matches: 9. Here the CDR3 reads CASSARDRAYQETQYF. DNA of the CDR3: TGTGCCAGTAGTGCCCGGGACAGGGCGTATCAAGAGACCCAGTACTTC. Based on the CDR3 plus reference TRBV19 and TRBJ2-5, the full variable domain is DGGITQSPKYLFRKEGQNVTLSCEQNLNHDAMYWYRQDPGQGLRLIYYSQIVNDFQKGDIAEGYSVSREKKESFPLTVTSAQKNPTAFYLCASSARDRAYQETQYFGPGTRLLVL.